The 5 T cell receptor beta chains listed next were all sequenced from one sample in a study of blood T cell repertoires in COVID-19. Measured with immunoSEQ multiplex PCR; TCRdb has only the in-frame clones, and not every one. The sample holds roughly 100,000 clones, roughly 76% seen once. The specimen was peripheral blood. These receptors all come from a man older than 75 with COVID-19, enrolled during active disease.

This chain joins TRBV28 and TRBJ2-3, with unresolved D. Trimming removed 5 bases at V and 7 bases at J, with 13 bases between. The length of the CDR3 is 13 residues. Germline values: CDR1 MDHEN, CDR2 SYDVKM. The CDR3 DNA reads as TGTGCCAGCAGTGCCGGATGGGCCAATACGCAGTATTTT. It is translated as CASSAGWANTQYF.

The V and J genes are TRBV20-1 and TRBJ1-4; D not certain. CDR1 and CDR2 from the germline V gene are DFQATT and SNEGSKA (reference sequence). Trimming shortened V by 3 bases and J by 11 bases, and 7 bases separated the two germline ends. The CDR3 length is 10 residues. CDR3 loop: CSASPVKLFF. The CDR3 bases are TGCAGTGCTAGTCCGGTGAAACTGTTTTTT.

A word on this clone: This same CDR3 is encoded by further DNA sequences in the sample. The chain carries TRBV7-2 and TRBJ2-7; 11 bases fit TRBD2. J was trimmed by 4 bases and V by 1 base; bases with no gene match: 0. Germline CDR1 is SGHTA and CDR2 is FQGNSA. CDR3 size: 14 residues. The CDR3: CASSLVAGGYEQYF. The CDR3 DNA reads TGTGCCAGCAGCTTAGTAGCGGGAGGGTACGAGCAGTACTTC. The full variable domain, completed using reference TRBV7-2 and TRBJ2-7, is GAGVSQSPSNKVTEKGKDVELRCDPISGHTALYWYRQSLGQGLEFLIYFQGNSAPDKSGLPSDRFSAERTGGSVSTLTIQRTQQEDSAVYLCASSLVAGGYEQYFGPGTRLTVT.

The chain has TRBV7-3 and TRBJ2-7; 8 bases agree with TRBD1. This CDR3 comprises 13 residues. The germline gives CDR1 SGHTA, CDR2 FQGTGA. J gave up 3 bases and V 3 bases, and 1 base lay outside the gene matches. The CDR3 coding sequence is TGTGCCAGCAGCTTGGGACAGGACTACGAGCAGTACTTC. Its protein product is CASSLGQDYEQYF.

This chain uses TRBV6-2 or TRBV6-3 with TRBJ1-1, with a tentative D call TRBD1 (5 bases). Germline CDR1 MNHEY, CDR2 SVGEGT. V was trimmed by 0 bases and J by 0 bases, leaving 14 bases between them. The CDR3 totals 17 residues. CDR3 residues: CASSYSPVGGVNTEAFF. CDR3 bases: TGTGCCAGCAGTTACTCTCCAGTCGGGGGGGTGAACACTGAAGCTTTCTTT.